These T cell receptor beta chains were read from a single sample in a study of blood T cell repertoires in COVID-19. Sequencing was performed with immunoSEQ multiplex PCR; in TCRdb, only in-frame clones are kept and a portion is missing. The data hold tens of thousands of clones, with 83% observed a single time. What was sequenced was peripheral blood. These receptors originate from a woman of 80 years or more with acute or convalescent COVID-19. Both conserved end residues are part of each CDR3. Fields, in order: V gene, J gene, D gene, clone size, CDR3 DNA, CDR3 protein. D genes are given only for firm matches. Clone size appears in some rows only: once, few, many, or a class for an expanded clone.

>TRBV7-8|TRBJ1-5|.|.
TGTGCCAGCAGCCTCCCCAGTCAGCCCCAGCATTTT
CASSLPSQPQHF
>TRBV18|TRBJ1-4|.|.
TGTGCCAGCTCACCCGGGACATCCGATGAAAAACTGTTTTTT
CASSPGTSDEKLFF
>TRBV5-1|TRBJ1-5|.|.
TGCGCCAGCAGCGTGGACGGGGGCAATCAGCCCCAGCATTTT
CASSVDGGNQPQHF
>TRBV7-3|TRBJ2-1|.|.
TGTGCCAGCAGCTTAGCAGCGGACAATGAGCAGTTCTTC
CASSLAADNEQFF
>TRBV18|TRBJ2-5|.|.
TGTGCCAGCTCACCAGGGGCAGGGGTAGAGACCCAGTACTTC
CASSPGAGVETQYF
>TRBV18|TRBJ2-1|.|few
TGTGCCAGCTCACCACAATTATCCTACAATGAGCAGTTCTTC
CASSPQLSYNEQFF
>TRBV2|TRBJ1-2|TRBD1|.
TGTGCCAGCCGAAAGACAGGGGGGACTGAGGGCTACACCTTC
CASRKTGGTEGYTF
>TRBV1|TRBJ1-1|.|.
TGCACCAGCAGCCACCCTGTATCCGGCAGGGCGGCTTTCTTT
CTSSHPVSGRAAFF
>TRBV2|TRBJ2-5|TRBD1|.
TGTGCCAGCAGGGAGACAGGGGGGAAGGCAGAGACCCAGTACTTC
CASRETGGKAETQYF
>TRBV6-2/TRBV6-3|TRBJ2-5|.|.
TGTGCCAGCAGTTACCAGGGTTTGTGGGAGACCCAGTACTTC
CASSYQGLWETQYF
>TRBV11-2|TRBJ1-2|TRBD1|.
TGTGCCAGCAGCTTGGGGACAGGGTCGTTGGGCTACACCTTC
CASSLGTGSLGYTF
>TRBV6-2/TRBV6-3|TRBJ2-7|TRBD2|.
TGTGCCAGCAGTTACTCGACTAGCAGCTACGAGCAGTACTTC
CASSYSTSSYEQYF
>TRBV3-1/TRBV3-2|TRBJ1-5|.|.
TGTGCCAGCAGCCAAGGCGGGATGAGCAATCAGCCCCAGCATTTT
CASSQGGMSNQPQHF
>TRBV24-1|TRBJ1-2|.|few
TGTGCCACCAGTGATTTCGTCTATGGCTACACCTTC
CATSDFVYGYTF
>TRBV18|TRBJ1-5|TRBD1|.
TGTGCCAGCTCACGTAACGGACAGGGGAACAATCAGCCCCAGCATTTT
CASSRNGQGNNQPQHF
>TRBV19|TRBJ2-6|.|.
TGTGCCAGTAGTCCCCAGGGCTCTGGGGCCAACGTCCTGACTTTC
CASSPQGSGANVLTF
>TRBV9|TRBJ2-3|TRBD2|.
TGTGCCAGCAGCGTATTTAGCGGGAACACAGATACGCAGTATTTT
CASSVFSGNTDTQYF
>TRBV6-1|TRBJ2-7|TRBD2|.
TGTGCCAGCAGTGAAGTTGGGGGGGAGAGGATCGAGCAGTACTTC
CASSEVGGERIEQYF
>TRBV6-2/TRBV6-3|TRBJ2-2|TRBD1|.
TGTGCCAGCAGCTCTGGGACAGGGGGCTCCCTCTTAACCGGGGAGCTGTTTTTT
CASSSGTGGSLLTGELFF
>TRBV19|TRBJ2-3|TRBD2|.
TGTGCCACCCAGGCGGGAGCAGATACGCAGTATTTT
CATQAGADTQYF
>TRBV5-8|TRBJ2-3|.|once
TGTGCCAGCAGCTTGGGGCGGCGCACAGATACGCAGTATTTT
CASSLGRRTDTQYF
>TRBV27|TRBJ2-1|TRBD2|.
TGTGCCAGCAGTCCCATTAGCGGGGCTTTCCCCTACAATGAGCAGTTCTTC
CASSPISGAFPYNEQFF
>TRBV18|TRBJ2-6|.|once
TGTGCCAGCTCACTACAACAGTTCTCTGGGGCCAACGTCCTGACTTTC
CASSLQQFSGANVLTF
>TRBV5-5|TRBJ2-3|TRBD2|once
TGTGCCAGCAGCTTGCGGACTAGCGGATTTAGCACAGATACGCAGTATTTT
CASSLRTSGFSTDTQYF
>TRBV18|TRBJ1-4|.|.
TGTGCCAGCTCACGCGGGGCAACTAATGAAAAACTGTTTTTT
CASSRGATNEKLFF
>TRBV4-2|TRBJ1-5|.|.
TGTGCCAGCAGTTCAGATAGCAATCAGCCCCAGCATTTT
CASSSDSNQPQHF
>TRBV24-1|TRBJ2-5|TRBD2|.
TGTGCCACCAGCAGGACTAGCAGTGGGTTCCAGTACTTC
CATSRTSSGFQYF
>TRBV5-8|TRBJ2-5|.|.
TGTGCCAGCAGCCTCGGACAGCCTCGAGCCCAAGAGACCCAGTACTTC
CASSLGQPRAQETQYF
>TRBV5-1|TRBJ1-6|.|.
TGCGCCAGCAGCTTGGGGCAGGGGAATTCACCCCTCCACTTT
CASSLGQGNSPLHF
>TRBV7-2|TRBJ2-1|TRBD2|.
TGTGCCAGCAGCTCCGGACTAGCAAATGAGCAGTTCTTC
CASSSGLANEQFF
>TRBV10-3|TRBJ2-7|TRBD2|.
TGTGCCGTCAGGGCGGGGGGAAGCGAGCAGTACTTC
CAVRAGGSEQYF
>TRBV5-4|TRBJ2-1|TRBD1|.
TGTGCCAGCAGGTCTCCGGGACAGGGCGTGCGTGAGCAGTTCTTC
CASRSPGQGVREQFF
>TRBV5-6|TRBJ1-6|TRBD1|.
TGTGCCAGCAGCACCGGGACAGTGGCATCACCCCTCCACTTT
CASSTGTVASPLHF
>TRBV18|TRBJ1-2|.|.
TGTGCCAGCTCACCACCGGCAGGGTCCCATGGTGGCTACACCTTC
CASSPPAGSHGGYTF
>TRBV7-9|TRBJ1-1|TRBD1|.
TGTGCCAGCAGCTTAGAAGGGGGCGAAGCTTTCTTT
CASSLEGGEAFF